These 4 T cell receptor beta chains were all obtained from the same sample, sequenced in a study of blood T cell repertoires in COVID-19. Clones were read by immunoSEQ multiplex PCR, and TCRdb kept only the in-frame ones, dropping some. This table has about 250,000 clones, 65% to 90% appearing once. Sequenced: PBMCs or T cells enriched from blood (not recorded which). The receptors were gathered from a man aged 35 to 55 who had recovered from COVID-19.

The chain uses TRBV5-1 and TRBJ2-4, with 10 bases matching TRBD2. After removal of 4 bases from V and 6 bases from J, the junction contained 10 bases not matched to a gene. The germline gives CDR1 SGHRS, CDR2 YFSETQ. The CDR3 totals 16 residues. In nucleotides, the CDR3 is TGCGCCAGCAGCGGAACGACTAGCGGGTTTCGAAACATTCAGTACTTC. It is translated as CASSGTTSGFRNIQYF. The variable domain in full, completed from reference TRBV5-1 and TRBJ2-4, reads KAGVTQTPRYLIKTRGQQVTLSCSPISGHRSVSWYQQTPGQGLQFLFEYFSETQRNKGNFPGRFSGRQFSNSRSEMNVSTLELGDSALYLCASSGTTSGFRNIQYFGAGTRLSVL.

The chain employs TRBV7-2 and TRBJ2-5, with a tentative D call TRBD1 (5 bases). The germline gives CDR1 SGHTA, CDR2 FQGNSA. The CDR3 spans 14 residues. V lost 1 base and J 5 bases, leaving 11 bases between the germline ends. CDR3 loop: CASSLESGIETQYF. Here the CDR3 DNA reads TGTGCCAGCAGCTTAGAGTCAGGGATCGAGACCCAGTACTTC.

The chain is built from TRBV6-2 or TRBV6-3 and TRBJ2-7; D is unresolved. V was clipped by 2 bases and J by 2 bases, with 16 bases between them. In germline, CDR1 is MNHEY, CDR2 SVGEGT. The CDR3 loop spans 16 amino acids. CDR3 DNA: TGTGCCAGCAGTTACCGCCGGGTTACCTATGCCTACGAGCAGTACTTC. Encoded protein: CASSYRRVTYAYEQYF.

V and J are TRBV27 and TRBJ1-1; D not certain. The V end lost 2 bases, the J end lost 3 bases, and 7 bases lay between the germline ends. The CDR3 has 13 residues. CDR1 MNHEY and CDR2 SMNVEV come from the germline V gene (reference sequence). Written as DNA, the CDR3 is TGTGCCAGCAGTTTAAGCGGGTACACTGAAGCTTTCTTT. Its protein is CASSLSGYTEAFF.